This T cell receptor (beta chain) came from a study of regulatory T cells in long-lasting Graves disease (dated by TCRdb to the early 2020s). For the wider study: In the newly diagnosed Graves' disease group, patients had been taking antithyroid drugs for less than 3 months. Peripheral blood TCR sequencing and RNA sequencing compared persistent Graves' disease patients with newly diagnosed Graves' disease patients. The study was registered as a clinical trial and conducted in China. A total of roughly 33 samples were covered by TCR sequencing, comprising some 13 persistent and 20 or so newly diagnosed Graves' disease patients.

The sample's time point label, decoded: newly diagnosed GD, antithyroid drugs for less than 3 months. RNA was extracted from PBMCs in TRIzol for both TCR sequencing and RNA sequencing. Graves' disease was diagnosed according to American Thyroid Association guidelines. The patients came from an endocrinology department in Xi'an, China. From each patient, nine milliliters of peripheral blood was collected into an EDTA anticoagulant tube. PBMCs were isolated by Ficoll Paque Plus density gradient separation without further T cell sorting. An Agilent 2100 Bioanalyzer and agarose gel were used to check RNA quality, and a NanoDrop 2000 was used to measure RNA concentration. The table lists this clonotype with many counts. This receptor's antigen is unknown. Base-call qualities are not available, and no considerably larger clone is one nucleotide away. CDR1 and CDR2, per the germline V gene, are MNHEY and SVGAGI. The CDR3 covers 14 residues, taking in both the cysteine and the phenylalanine. Of all the DNA, just the CDR3 is kept, 42 bases in frame from base 1. V and J are truncated by 2 bases and 7 bases respectively, leaving an intervening sequence of 14 bases.

Libraries were constructed by multiplex PCR. The sequencer was an Illumina HiSeq 4000. TCR beta libraries were built with iRepertoire HTBI primers and Arm-PCR amplification of CDR3 regions. PCR products were gel purified before sequencing. The original methods were these. Across samples, around 62 TRBV and roughly 13 TRBJ segments were identified and used for gene usage analysis of CDR3 amino acid clonotypes. COPE and FqMerger were used to merge filtered high-quality paired reads into contigs. Contigs were aligned with BLAST to IMGT TRBV, TRBD and TRBJ reference genes, and CDR3 was defined per IMGT. Clonotypes above 0.1% frequency were classified as highly expanded clones. Repertoire diversity was measured by Shannon entropy, and V-J evenness by the Gini coefficient. Clonotypes shared by more than one individual were considered public. TCRdb cleaned the public reads at Q25 with fastp, built clones with MiXCR and kept in-frame beta chains. Each record represents a unique CDR3 protein, reported with the most common genes and DNA among its rows. Here the V and J calls rest on TCRdb's processing, not on the authors' analysis. Counted in this sample were approximately 230,000 distinct CDR3 sequences; approximately 20% of them appeared once. The top ten clones comprise approximately 20% of the sample.

General findings and caveats noted by the study authors: Compared with newly diagnosed patients, patients with persistent Graves' disease had lower TCR Shannon entropy and fewer highly expanded clones, which suggests clonal expansion. The authors noted that the small sample size was a limitation that may lower accuracy. Sequencing and analysis were restricted to the TCR beta chain. The study examined only peripheral blood because the primary lesion, thyroid tissue, could not be accessed. A larger number of public clonotypes was shared among persistent patients (fewer than 3,000) than among newly diagnosed patients (approximately 1,000). TRBV28, TRBJ1-2 and TRBJ2-5 were preferentially used in persistent disease, while TRBV20-1 and TRBJ2-1 were favored in newly diagnosed disease.

The TCR sequence derives from a female donor with Graves disease. The sample was peripheral blood mononuclear cells (PBMCs), taken at new diagnosis, from a patient treated with antithyroid drugs. The chain is made from TRBV6-5 and TRBJ1-2, and possibly TRBD1, on 5 matching bases. The CDR3 corresponds to CASSYVGDVAGYTF. The DNA is as follows: TGTGCCAGCAGTTACGTCGGGGACGTGGCTGGCTACACCTTC.